A selection of T cell receptor beta chains follows, all from one sample in a study of T cell repertoires in ileal Crohn's disease. Assay used: immunoSEQ multiplex PCR; TCRdb lists only in-frame clones, some missing. This sample has more than 60,000 clones, with about 89% found just once. Sample: ileal tissue. Every receptor here comes from an adult with Crohn's disease. Both conserved end residues are part of each CDR3. The D gene is left open where the match is weak. Part of the rows lack a size; the others show once, few, many or a class for expanded clones.

cdr3_length	clone_size	j_call	d_call	v_call	cdr3_nt	cdr3_aa
18	-	TRBJ1-2	-	TRBV7-2	TGTGCCAGCAGCTTAGGTTCCCGGGGGGGCGGCGAGGTCTATGGCTACACCTTC	CASSLGSRGGGEVYGYTF
13	-	TRBJ2-2	-	TRBV9	TGTGCCAGCAGCATATCTAACACCGGGGAGCTGTTTTTT	CASSISNTGELFF
14	-	TRBJ1-3	-	TRBV30	TGTGCCTGGAGTGTACAGGGCTCTGGAAACACCATATATTTT	CAWSVQGSGNTIYF
14	few	TRBJ1-1	-	TRBV7-2	TGTGCCAGCAGCTTAGCGTTCAGCGTTTTTGAAGCTTTCTTT	CASSLAFSVFEAFF
16	once	TRBJ2-1	TRBD2	TRBV14	TGTGCCAGCAGCCCCGCTCCTAGCGGCCCTCGGGATGAGCAGTTCTTC	CASSPAPSGPRDEQFF
16	-	TRBJ1-1	-	TRBV19	TGTGCCAGTAGTCTCTCCCCGGGGGGGATTAACACTGAAGCTTTCTTT	CASSLSPGGINTEAFF
14	-	TRBJ1-2	TRBD1	TRBV4-1	TGCGCCAGCAGCCAGAGACAGGGGGCGTGGGGCTACACCTTC	CASSQRQGAWGYTF
15	-	TRBJ1-2	-	TRBV15	TGTGCCACCAGCAGCGGACTGGGATTTAACTATGGCTACACCTTC	CATSSGLGFNYGYTF
15	-	TRBJ1-1	-	TRBV11-2	TGTGCCAGCAGCAATGGACGGACCTCCGGGGCTGAAGCTTTCTTT	CASSNGRTSGAEAFF
15	-	TRBJ2-7	TRBD2	TRBV19	TGTGCCAGTAGTACCGTCCTAGCGGGAGGGCCTCGCGTGTACTTC	CASSTVLAGGPRVYF
12	-	TRBJ1-1	-	TRBV6-6	TGTGCCAGCAGTGAGGTCGGCACTGAAGCTTTCTTT	CASSEVGTEAFF
14	few	TRBJ2-1	TRBD2	TRBV29-1	TGCAGCGTTGTTAGCATAGCGGGGGGGAGTGAGCAGTTCTTC	CSVVSIAGGSEQFF
14	-	TRBJ1-1	-	TRBV5-1	TGCGCCAGCACCAGGGGCCCCGGAAACACTGAAGCTTTCTTT	CASTRGPGNTEAFF
16	-	TRBJ1-5	TRBD1	TRBV5-8	TGTGCCAGCAGTGTCCGGGACAGGGTTCGCAATCAGCCCCAGCATTTT	CASSVRDRVRNQPQHF
13	-	TRBJ1-2	-	TRBV30	TGTGCCTGGAGGGTCGTAGCTAACTATGGCTACACCTTC	CAWRVVANYGYTF
16	-	TRBJ2-1	TRBD2	TRBV4-2	TGTGCCAGCAGCCAGCCGCTAGCGGGATCCTACAATGAGCAGTTCTTC	CASSQPLAGSYNEQFF
16	-	TRBJ2-2	-	TRBV7-2	TGTGCCAGCAGCTTATCTACGGCGGGGCGGGACGGGGAGCTGTTTTTT	CASSLSTAGRDGELFF
18	-	TRBJ2-3	TRBD2	TRBV5-4	TGTGCCAGCAGCTCTGGGAATCTAGCGGGGGCTAGCACAGATACGCAGTATTTT	CASSSGNLAGASTDTQYF
15	-	TRBJ2-3	TRBD1	TRBV11-1	TGTGCCAGCAGCTTACCCAGGGGGTGGGCGGATACGCAGTATTTT	CASSLPRGWADTQYF
15	-	TRBJ1-4	TRBD1	TRBV5-1	TGCGCCAGCAGCTTTACAGGGGGCGTTAATGAAAAACTGTTTTTT	CASSFTGGVNEKLFF
13	-	TRBJ2-1	TRBD2	TRBV7-9	TGTGCCACCGGGACTAGCTCCTACAATGAGCAGTTCTTC	CATGTSSYNEQFF
14	-	TRBJ2-1	TRBD1	TRBV6-6	TGTGCCAGCAGCCTTATCACAGGGGACAATGAGCAGTTCTTC	CASSLITGDNEQFF
14	-	TRBJ1-6	-	TRBV6-4	TGTGCCAGCAGTGCCAGGGAGGGAAATTCACCCCTCCACTTT	CASSAREGNSPLHF
14	-	TRBJ1-5	-	TRBV5-1	TGCGCCAGCAGCCCTGGGGCGGGAGATCAGCCCCAGCATTTT	CASSPGAGDQPQHF
15	-	TRBJ1-5	TRBD1	TRBV19	TGTGCCAGTAGTATAGAAGGCGGGACAGGGCGGCCCCAGCATTTT	CASSIEGGTGRPQHF
13	-	TRBJ2-4	-	TRBV14	TGTGCCAGCAGCCAAGACCTCCAAAACATTCAGTACTTC	CASSQDLQNIQYF
14	-	TRBJ2-1	TRBD2	TRBV10-3	TGTGCCATCAGTCCGCGGGAGACCGACAATGAGCAGTTCTTC	CAISPRETDNEQFF
17	-	TRBJ1-4	TRBD1	TRBV27	TGTGCCAGCAGAACTTACCGGGACAGGGGTATGTTGGGAAAACTGTTTTTT	CASRTYRDRGMLGKLFF
13	-	TRBJ1-5	-	TRBV10-1	TGCGCCACCAGCCCAGGGATAAATCAGCCCCAGCATTTT	CATSPGINQPQHF
20	-	TRBJ2-2	TRBD1	TRBV5-1	TGCGCCAGCAGCTTGGATCCGTACCCGGGACAGGGGGCGAACACCGGGGAGCTGTTTTTT	CASSLDPYPGQGANTGELFF
16	once	TRBJ2-1	TRBD2	TRBV5-1	TGCGCCAGCAGCTTAGCTAGCGGGGGGTCCTACAATGAGCAGTTCTTC	CASSLASGGSYNEQFF
18	-	TRBJ1-2	-	TRBV1	TGCACCAGCAGCCTGACCGGGACAGGGGACCTTAATAACTATGGCTACACCTTC	CTSSLTGTGDLNNYGYTF
12	-	TRBJ1-2	-	TRBV28	TGTGCCAGCAGTTTATCGGACTATGGCTACACCTTC	CASSLSDYGYTF
15	-	TRBJ2-4	TRBD2	TRBV14	TGTGCCAGCAGCCGAAGGACTAGCGGGAGTAACATTCAGTACTTC	CASSRRTSGSNIQYF
13	-	TRBJ2-5	TRBD2	TRBV5-8	TGTGCCAGCAGCCGGACCGGGAGGGAGACCCAGTACTTC	CASSRTGRETQYF
14	-	TRBJ1-1	TRBD1	TRBV4-1	TGCGCCAGCAGCCGATTACAGGGGTGGACTGAAGCTTTCTTT	CASSRLQGWTEAFF
14	once	TRBJ2-3	-	TRBV28	TGTGCCAGCAGTCCGACCTTTCGAGGGGATACGCAGTATTTT	CASSPTFRGDTQYF
12	-	TRBJ1-5	TRBD1	TRBV6-5	TGTGCCAGTGGACAGGGAGGGCAGCCCCAGCATTTT	CASGQGGQPQHF
15	-	TRBJ2-3	TRBD2	TRBV29-1	TGCAGCGTATGCCTTGCGGGGGGCCGGACAGATACGCAGTATTTT	CSVCLAGGRTDTQYF
13	few	TRBJ1-2	TRBD1	TRBV18	TGTGCCAGCTCAAAGGACAGGAGCTATGGCTACACCTTC	CASSKDRSYGYTF
13	-	TRBJ2-5	-	TRBV9	TGTGCCAGCAGCCAGGGACTGCTAGAGACCCAGTACTTC	CASSQGLLETQYF